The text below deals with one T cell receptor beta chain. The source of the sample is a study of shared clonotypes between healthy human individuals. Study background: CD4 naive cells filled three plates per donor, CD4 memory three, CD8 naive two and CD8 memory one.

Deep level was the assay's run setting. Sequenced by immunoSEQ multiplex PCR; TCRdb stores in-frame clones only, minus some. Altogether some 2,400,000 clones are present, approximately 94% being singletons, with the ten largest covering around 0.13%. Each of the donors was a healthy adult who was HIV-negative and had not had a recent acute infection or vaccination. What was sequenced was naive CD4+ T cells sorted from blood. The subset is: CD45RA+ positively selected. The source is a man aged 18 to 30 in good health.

The DNA of the CDR3 is TGTGCCAGCAGTGCAGAGAACTATGGCTACACCTTC. Protein: CASSAENYGYTF. V and J are TRBV2 and TRBJ1-2, with D unresolved. Trimming took 4 bases from V and 2 from J, leaving 5 bases between them. CDR3 length: 12 amino acids. Per germline, CDR1 SNHLY and CDR2 FYNNEI.